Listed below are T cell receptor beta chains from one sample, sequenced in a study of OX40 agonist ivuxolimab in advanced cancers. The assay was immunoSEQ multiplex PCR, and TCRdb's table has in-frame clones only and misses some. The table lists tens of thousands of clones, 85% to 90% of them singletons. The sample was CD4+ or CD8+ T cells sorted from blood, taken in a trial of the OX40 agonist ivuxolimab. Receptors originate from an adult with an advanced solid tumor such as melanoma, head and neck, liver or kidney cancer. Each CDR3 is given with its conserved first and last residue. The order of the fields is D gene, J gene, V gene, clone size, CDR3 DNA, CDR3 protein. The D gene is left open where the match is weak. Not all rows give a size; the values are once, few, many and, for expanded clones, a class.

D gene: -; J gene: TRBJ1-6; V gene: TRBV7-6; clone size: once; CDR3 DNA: TGTGCCAGCAGCTTATTCCCAGGGGACCTATGGGGTTATAATTCACCCCTCCACTTT; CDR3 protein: CASSLFPGDLWGYNSPLHF
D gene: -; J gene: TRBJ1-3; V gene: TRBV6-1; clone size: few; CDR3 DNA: TGTGCCAGCAGCGCAGGGACCGGAAACACCATATATTTT; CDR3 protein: CASSAGTGNTIYF
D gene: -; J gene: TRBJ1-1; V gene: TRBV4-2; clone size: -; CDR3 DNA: TGTGCCAGCGGACCCCGGGGGGGGAACACTGAAGCTTTCTTT; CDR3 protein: CASGPRGGNTEAFF
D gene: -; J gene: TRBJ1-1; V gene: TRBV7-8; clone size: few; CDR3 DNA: TGTGCCAGCAGCATGGGGGACGTGGAAGCTTTCTTT; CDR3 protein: CASSMGDVEAFF
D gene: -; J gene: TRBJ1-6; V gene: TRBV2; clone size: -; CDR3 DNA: TGTGCCAGCACGGGACAATATAATTCACCCCTCCACTTT; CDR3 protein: CASTGQYNSPLHF
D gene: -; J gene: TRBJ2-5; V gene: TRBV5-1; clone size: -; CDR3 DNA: TGCGCCAGCAGCTTGTGGTCCAGGTTAATCGAAGAGACCCAGTACTTC; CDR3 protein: CASSLWSRLIEETQYF
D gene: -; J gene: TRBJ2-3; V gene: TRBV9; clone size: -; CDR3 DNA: TGTGCCAGCAGCTCACGGACTCTGACAGATACGCAGTATTTT; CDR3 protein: CASSSRTLTDTQYF
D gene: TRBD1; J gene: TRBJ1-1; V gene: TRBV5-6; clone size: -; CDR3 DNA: TGTGCCAGCAGCTTGGACAGGGGGCTGAGTGAAGCTTTCTTT; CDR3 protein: CASSLDRGLSEAFF
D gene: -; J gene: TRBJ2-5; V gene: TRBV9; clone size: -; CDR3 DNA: TGTGCCAGCAGCGTAGGGGAAGAGACCCAGTACTTC; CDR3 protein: CASSVGEETQYF
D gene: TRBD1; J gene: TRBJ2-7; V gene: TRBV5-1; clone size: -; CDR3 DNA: TGCGCCAGCAGCCCCGGGACAGAGAAGACCTACGAGCAGTACTTC; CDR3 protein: CASSPGTEKTYEQYF
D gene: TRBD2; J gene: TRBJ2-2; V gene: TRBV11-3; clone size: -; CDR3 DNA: TGTGCCAGCAGCCTCGGGGGGGACACCGGGGAGCTGTTTTTT; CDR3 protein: CASSLGGDTGELFF
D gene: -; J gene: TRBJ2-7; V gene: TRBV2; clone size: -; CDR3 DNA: TGTGCCAGCAATCCCGGGAGAGAAGGTGGCGAGCAGTACTTC; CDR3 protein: CASNPGREGGEQYF